This T cell receptor (beta chain) emerged from a study of shared clonotypes between healthy human individuals (dated by TCRdb to 2020 to 2021). A note on the overall study: The cohort comprised two women and a few men aged 18 to 49 years. To increase sequencing depth and limit assay-specific biases, different laboratories used diverse techniques to prepare libraries and sequence TCR repertoires. Per donor, leukapheresis produced somewhere between about 0.94 and 9.5 billion PBMCs. The study deeply sequenced blood TCR repertoires of about 5 healthy adults to estimate repertoire size and the extent of clonotype sharing between individuals. Beyond this particular receptor, the publication reports: Pairwise subsampling led to the expectation that sequencing depth would affect the degree of clonotype sharing among donors. Sampling was restricted to blood, and TCR repertoires in tissue are likely to differ from TCR repertoires in blood. The small number of donors limited the genetic and exposure-history diversity represented.

As concerns this clone: It has no known antigen specificity. Base qualities are not provided; no much larger clone lies one nucleotide away.

Donors were healthy HIV-negative adults with no recently reported acute infections or vaccinations. Only Caucasian adults living in Nashville, Tennessee, USA were represented among the donors. For unsorted samples, tens of millions of PBMCs were counted, and genomic DNA was extracted using the QIAamp DNA Blood Mini kit. After blood collection by leukapheresis, PBMCs were isolated using Ficoll-Histopaque density gradient centrifugation and then cryopreserved in the vapor phase of liquid nitrogen. The germline V gene sets CDR1 to KGHSH and CDR2 to LQKENI. The CDR3 covers 14 residues, taking in both the cysteine and the phenylalanine. The retained sequence is limited to the CDR3, 42 bases, with the frame set at the first base. Using the deep immunoSEQ assay, multiplex PCR amplified TCR CDR3 regions from genomic DNA. Extracted genomic DNA from each cell subset was distributed evenly across all wells of several immunoSEQ 96-well plates, and each plate was treated as a replicate. Each replicate PCR for unsorted PBMC received 300 to 350 ng genomic DNA, equal to 30,000 to 35,000 T cell genomes. Ten immunoSEQ deep assay plates were used to sequence the unsorted PBMC genomic DNA. Purified libraries were quantified with a Qubit 3.0 fluorometer, sized on a Bioanalyzer 2100, and re-quantified with the KAPA Library Quantification kit. Every immunoSEQ 96-well plate was sequenced on a separate single-read 150-cycle Illumina NextSeq 550 flow cell. The original methods were these. The immunoSEQ output contained only junctional sequences without quality scores, so filtering could not match that applied to full-length reads. To assign V/J genes and CDR3, sequences were annotated against IMGT germline references using PyIR, a Python wrapper for IgBLAST v1.9. Reads were removed for weak V/J assignments (E-value above 1e-6), missing CDR3, stop codons, out-of-frame junctions, or ambiguous translated residues. V3J clonotypes were defined as sequences sharing an identical inferred V gene, J gene, and CDR3 amino acid sequence. The percentage overlap between two repertoires was calculated by dividing the number of shared unique clonotypes by the size of the smaller repertoire. Richness of each repertoire was evaluated using RTK rarefaction, the Chao1 estimator, and Recon v2.1 estimates of unobserved clonotypes. TCRdb took this table from immuneACCESS and kept in-frame rearrangements with V and J called. Such tables lack part of the clones; where checked against another copy, unresolved V genes explain under half of the gap, and the rest is unexplained. From that table come the V and J calls and clone size; the DNA was used to work out D and trimming. This sample has roughly 490,000 clones in its table, and roughly 78% of those were observed once. The leading ten clones occupy approximately 12% of the sample.

The receptor's source is a woman in her forties in good health. Some clones in this sample may be carry-over from other donors' samples. The sequenced sample consisted of PBMCs. The chain joins TRBV18 to TRBJ2-5; 8 bases in between match TRBD1. TRBJ2-7 explains the end of the DNA better; the J call may be wrong. The base sequence is TGTGCCAGCTCAGACGACAGGGGAGCCTACGAGCAGTACTTC. Its protein is CASSDDRGAYEQYF.